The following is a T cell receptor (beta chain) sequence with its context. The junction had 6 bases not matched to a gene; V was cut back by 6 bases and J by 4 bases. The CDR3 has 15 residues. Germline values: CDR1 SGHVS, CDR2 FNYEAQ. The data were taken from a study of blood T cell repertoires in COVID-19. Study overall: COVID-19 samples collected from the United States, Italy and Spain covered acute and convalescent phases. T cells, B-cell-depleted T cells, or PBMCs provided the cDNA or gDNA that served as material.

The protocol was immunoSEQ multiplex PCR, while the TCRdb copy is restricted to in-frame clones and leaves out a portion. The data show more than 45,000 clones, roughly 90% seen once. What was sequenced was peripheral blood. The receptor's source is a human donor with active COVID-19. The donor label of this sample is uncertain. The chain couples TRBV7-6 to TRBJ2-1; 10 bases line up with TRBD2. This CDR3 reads CASSSSGGAYNEQFF. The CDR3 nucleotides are TGTGCCAGCAGTTCTAGCGGGGGAGCATACAATGAGCAGTTCTTC.